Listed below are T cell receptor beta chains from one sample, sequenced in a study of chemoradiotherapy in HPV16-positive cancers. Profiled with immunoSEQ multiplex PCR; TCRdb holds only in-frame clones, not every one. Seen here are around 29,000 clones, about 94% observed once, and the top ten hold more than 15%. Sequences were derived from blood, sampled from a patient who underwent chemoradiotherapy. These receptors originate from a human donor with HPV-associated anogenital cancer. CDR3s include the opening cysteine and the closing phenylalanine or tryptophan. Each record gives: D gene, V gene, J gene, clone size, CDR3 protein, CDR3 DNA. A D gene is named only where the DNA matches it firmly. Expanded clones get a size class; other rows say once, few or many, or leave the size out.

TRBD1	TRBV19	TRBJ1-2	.	CASSLTGDYGYTF	TGTGCCAGTAGTCTGACAGGGGACTATGGCTACACCTTC
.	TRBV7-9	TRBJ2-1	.	CASSLGSAAGDNEQFF	TGTGCCAGCAGCTTAGGGTCCGCGGCTGGAGACAATGAGCAGTTCTTC
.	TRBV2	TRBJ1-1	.	CATELLGLDTEAFF	TGTGCCACCGAATTGCTCGGACTCGACACTGAAGCTTTCTTT
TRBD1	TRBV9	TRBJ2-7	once	CASSPRDRATYEQYF	TGTGCCAGCAGCCCCCGGGACAGGGCCACCTACGAGCAGTACTTC
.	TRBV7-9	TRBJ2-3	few	CASSPGIGADTQYF	TGTGCCAGCAGCCCCGGGATAGGTGCGGATACGCAGTATTTT
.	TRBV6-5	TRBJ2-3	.	CASSFDRRTDTQYF	TGTGCCAGCAGCTTCGACAGACGCACAGATACGCAGTATTTT
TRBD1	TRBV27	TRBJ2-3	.	CASSLGQGADTQYF	TGTGCCAGCAGTTTAGGGCAGGGGGCAGATACGCAGTATTTT
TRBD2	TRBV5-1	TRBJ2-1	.	CASSLGGTRDEQFF	TGCGCCAGCAGCTTGGGGGGGACTAGAGATGAGCAGTTCTTC
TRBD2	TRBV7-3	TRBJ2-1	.	CASSPTSGFWFF	TGTGCCAGCAGCCCAACTAGCGGTTTTTGGTTCTTC
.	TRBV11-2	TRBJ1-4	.	CASSLVAMQNEKLFF	TGTGCCAGCAGCTTAGTTGCCATGCAAAATGAAAAACTGTTTTTT
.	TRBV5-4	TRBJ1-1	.	CASSFWSGGSEAFF	TGTGCCAGCAGCTTCTGGTCCGGGGGTAGTGAAGCTTTCTTT
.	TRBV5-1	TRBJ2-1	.	CASSKKTDYSYNEQFF	TGCGCCAGCAGCAAAAAGACGGATTACTCCTACAATGAGCAGTTCTTC
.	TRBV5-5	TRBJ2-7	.	CASRPGGSEQYF	TGTGCCAGCAGGCCCGGGGGTAGCGAGCAGTACTTC
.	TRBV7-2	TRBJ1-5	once	CASSLKTSNQPQHF	TGTGCCAGCAGCTTGAAGACTAGCAATCAGCCCCAGCATTTT
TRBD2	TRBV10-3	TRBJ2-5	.	CAISEPLRGEETQYF	TGTGCCATCAGTGAACCACTCCGGGGGGAAGAGACCCAGTACTTC
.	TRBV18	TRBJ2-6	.	CASSPRGPSGANVLTF	TGTGCCAGCTCACCGCGGGGACCCTCTGGGGCCAACGTCCTGACTTTC
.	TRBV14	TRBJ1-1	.	CASSQAGMNTEAFF	TGTGCCAGCAGCCAAGCCGGCATGAACACTGAAGCTTTCTTT
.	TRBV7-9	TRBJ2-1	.	CASSLEGGGSYNEQFF	TGTGCCAGCAGCTTAGAGGGTGGGGGCTCTTACAATGAGCAGTTCTTC
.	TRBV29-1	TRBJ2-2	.	CSVRRRGGNTGELFF	TGCAGCGTCCGGCGGAGAGGGGGGAATACCGGGGAGCTGTTTTTT
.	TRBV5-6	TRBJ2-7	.	CASSRPNYEQYF	TGTGCCAGCAGCCGACCGAACTACGAGCAGTACTTC
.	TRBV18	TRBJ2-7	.	CASSGGAYEQYF	TGTGCCAGCTCGGGCGGAGCCTACGAGCAGTACTTC
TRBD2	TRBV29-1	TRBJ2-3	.	CSVEEGTSVLLGTDTQYF	TGCAGCGTTGAAGAAGGTACTAGCGTACTTCTCGGCACAGATACGCAGTATTTT
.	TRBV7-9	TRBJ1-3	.	CASGSGHEHSGNTIYF	TGTGCCAGCGGCTCGGGACACGAACACTCTGGAAACACCATATATTTT
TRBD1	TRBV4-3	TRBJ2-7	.	CASSRSGTGRGEQYF	TGCGCCAGCAGCCGGTCCGGGACAGGGCGGGGCGAGCAGTACTTC
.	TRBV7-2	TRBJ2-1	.	CASSRGPLSYNEQFF	TGTGCCAGCAGCCGTGGACCGTTATCCTACAATGAGCAGTTCTTC
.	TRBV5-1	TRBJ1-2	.	CASSLQGHNYGYTF	TGCGCCAGCAGCCTCCAGGGACACAACTATGGCTACACCTTC
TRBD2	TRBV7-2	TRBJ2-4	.	CASSGGGGVGNIQYF	TGTGCCAGCAGCGGGGGGGGAGGTGTGGGAAACATTCAGTACTTC
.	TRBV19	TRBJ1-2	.	CASSYGGRGYGYTF	TGTGCCAGTAGTTACGGGGGGCGAGGCTATGGCTACACCTTC
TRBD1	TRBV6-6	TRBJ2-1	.	CASGDSTYNEQFF	TGTGCCAGCGGGGACAGTACCTACAATGAGCAGTTCTTC
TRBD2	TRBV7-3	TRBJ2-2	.	CASSLVAGGNTGELFF	TGTGCCAGCAGCTTAGTAGCGGGGGGTAACACCGGGGAGCTGTTTTTT
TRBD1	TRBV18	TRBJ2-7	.	CASSPARDRAYF	TGTGCCAGCTCACCAGCCCGGGACAGGGCCTACTTC
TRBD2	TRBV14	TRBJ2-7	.	CASSPRAGTSGMYEQYF	TGTGCCAGCAGCCCCAGAGCCGGGACTAGCGGGATGTACGAGCAGTACTTC
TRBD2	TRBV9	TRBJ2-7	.	CASSPRTSVSSYEQYF	TGTGCCAGCAGCCCGCGGACTAGCGTCAGCTCCTACGAGCAGTACTTC
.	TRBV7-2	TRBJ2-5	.	CASSLVSDQETQYF	TGTGCCAGCAGCTTAGTGTCAGACCAAGAGACCCAGTACTTC
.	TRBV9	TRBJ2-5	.	CASSAHGTSLETQYF	TGTGCCAGCAGCGCGCACGGGACCAGTCTAGAGACCCAGTACTTC
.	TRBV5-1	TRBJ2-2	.	CASSFPSRQGGLTGELFF	TGCGCCAGCAGCTTCCCCTCTCGGCAGGGTGGGCTAACCGGGGAGCTGTTTTTT
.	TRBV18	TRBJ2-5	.	CASSPWEKLQETQYF	TGTGCCAGCTCACCATGGGAGAAGCTACAAGAGACCCAGTACTTC
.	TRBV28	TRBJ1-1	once	CASIGPVPAEAFF	TGTGCCAGCATTGGCCCCGTCCCGGCTGAAGCTTTCTTT
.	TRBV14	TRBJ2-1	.	CASSQDGSGLPVYEQFF	TGTGCCAGCAGCCAAGATGGTTCGGGACTCCCAGTCTATGAGCAGTTCTTC
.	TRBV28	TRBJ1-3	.	CASSFSGVYTIYF	TGTGCCAGCAGTTTTTCAGGTGTTTACACCATATATTTT
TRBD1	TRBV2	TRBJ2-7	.	CASRAPPGQGYEQYF	TGTGCCAGCAGGGCCCCCCCGGGACAGGGTTACGAGCAGTACTTC